This T cell receptor beta chain was sequenced for a study of human CD8 memory T cell subsets. Study-level findings and limits: Estimated Chao1 values suggested that diversity was greater among stem-like memory T cells than among precursor exhausted T cells.

TCR beta libraries were made by UMI-labeled 5' RACE. How the authors handled the data: Clonotype content per TCR beta library ranged between roughly 2,600 and 18,000 functional CDR3 beta clonotypes. TCRdb re-called the 5' RACE reads; one entry per CDR3 protein, DNA not given. In this record, the V and J calls reflect TCRdb's handling and not the investigators' own analysis. The listing contains some 9,000 distinct CDR3 sequences. This clonotype is identified as medium-sized from frequency. Its antigen remains unidentified. Healthy donors provided the buffy coats that yielded the PBMC. The CDR3 sequence is 14 residues long. The V gene's germline CDR1 is SEHNR and CDR2 FQNEAQ (reference sequence).

V and J are TRBV7-9 and TRBJ2-2; the D call of TRBD1 rests on TCRdb alone, since no DNA is present to check it. The source is a human donor in good health. Sample: CD8+ T cells from PBMCs. This CDR3 is CASSDRGDTGELFF.